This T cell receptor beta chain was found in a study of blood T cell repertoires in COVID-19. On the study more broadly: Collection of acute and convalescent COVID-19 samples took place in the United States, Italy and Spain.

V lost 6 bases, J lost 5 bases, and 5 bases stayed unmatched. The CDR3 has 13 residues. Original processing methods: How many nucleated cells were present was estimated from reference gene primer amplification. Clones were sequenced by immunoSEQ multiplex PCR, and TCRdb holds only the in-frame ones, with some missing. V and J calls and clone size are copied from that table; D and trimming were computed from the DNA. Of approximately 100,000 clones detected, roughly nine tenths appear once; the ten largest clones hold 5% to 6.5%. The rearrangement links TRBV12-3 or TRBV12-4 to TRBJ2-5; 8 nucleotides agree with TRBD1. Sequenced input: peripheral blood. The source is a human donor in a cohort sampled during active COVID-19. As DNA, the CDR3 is TGTGCCAGCAGCCTGGACAGGGCGGAGACCCAGTACTTC. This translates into CASSLDRAETQYF.